This TCR beta chain is drawn from a study of blood T cell repertoires in COVID-19. Per the original data handling: Amplification of reference gene primers provided the estimated nucleated cell counts. Some clones are missing from TCRdb's copy, which holds only in-frame ones; the method was immunoSEQ multiplex PCR. The V and J calls and clone size come from that table; D and trimming were worked out from the DNA. This table has approximately 260,000 clones, 80% to 90% appearing once. This CDR3 comprises 13 residues. With 0 bases removed from V and 3 bases from J, the gap between germline ends came to 6 bases. In germline, CDR1 is SGDLS, CDR2 YYNGEE.

The sample was peripheral blood. The receptor was isolated from a woman aged 70-85 years with acute or convalescent COVID-19. This chain links TRBV9 with TRBJ1-1; D perhaps matches TRBD1 (6 bases). The CDR3 here is CASSVDRDTEAFF. CDR3 sequence (DNA): TGTGCCAGCAGCGTAGACAGGGACACTGAAGCTTTCTTT.